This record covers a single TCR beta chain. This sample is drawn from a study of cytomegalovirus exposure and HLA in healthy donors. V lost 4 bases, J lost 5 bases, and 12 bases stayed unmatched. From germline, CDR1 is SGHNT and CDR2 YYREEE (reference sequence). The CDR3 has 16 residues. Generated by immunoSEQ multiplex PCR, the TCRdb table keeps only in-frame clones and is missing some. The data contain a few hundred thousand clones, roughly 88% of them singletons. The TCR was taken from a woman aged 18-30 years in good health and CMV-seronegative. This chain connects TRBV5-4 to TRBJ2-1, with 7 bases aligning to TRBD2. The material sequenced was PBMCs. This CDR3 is CASSRPPGGADNEQFF. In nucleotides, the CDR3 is TGTGCCAGCAGCCGACCTCCGGGGGGAGCGGACAATGAGCAGTTCTTC. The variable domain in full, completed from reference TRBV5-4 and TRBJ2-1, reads ETGVTQSPTHLIKTRGQQVTLRCSSQSGHNTVSWYQQALGQGPQFIFQYYREEENGRGNFPPRFSGLQFPNYSSELNVNALELDDSALYLCASSRPPGGADNEQFFGPGTRLTVL.